The 26 T cell receptor beta chains in this list originate from one sample, sequenced in a study of technical replicates of blood from several donors (dated by TCRdb to 2015 to 2018). The library was built by means of the immunoSEQ multiplex PCR assay. Sourced from immuneACCESS, this table was stored by TCRdb with only in-frame sequences that have V and J called. A share of the clones is absent; for the studies checked, an unresolved V gene accounts for under half, and the remainder has no known explanation. A total of roughly 6,500 clones appear in this sample, 95% to 97% of them only once. The ten largest clones add up to under 8.5% of the sample. Sequenced: PBMCs. All receptors come from a human donor in good health.

The chain joins TRBV7-8 to TRBJ1-2; D is unresolved. Per the germline V gene, CDR1 is SGHVS and CDR2 is FQNEAQ. V shed 1 base and J shed 4 bases, with 13 bases lying between them. The CDR3 loop spans 15 amino acids. CDR3 residues: CASSLGSSGVYGYTF. The CDR3 nucleotides read TGTGCCAGCAGCTTAGGTTCGTCCGGGGTCTATGGCTACACCTTC.

The chain recombines TRBV10-3 with TRBJ2-7, with 9 bases identical to TRBD1. V was pared by 4 bases and J by 4 bases, with 8 bases of the junction left unmatched. Germline V gene lookup returns CDR1 ENHRY and CDR2 SYGVKD. This CDR3 spans 15 amino acids. In DNA form, the CDR3 reads TGTGCCATCAGTGGGAACGGGACAGGGATTTACGAGCAGTACTTC. Its protein product is CAISGNGTGIYEQYF.

The chain combines TRBV19 with TRBJ1-1, with TRBD1 matching 10 bases. This CDR3 is built from 14 residues. V lost 6 bases and J lost 4; bases outside the gene matches: 5. Germline V lookup: CDR1 LNHDA, CDR2 SQIVND (reference sequence). The CDR3 here is CASSHGTGATEAFF. CDR3 nucleotide sequence: TGTGCCAGTAGCCACGGGACAGGGGCCACTGAAGCTTTCTTT.

The genes are TRBV19 and TRBJ1-2; 12 positions match TRBD1. CDR1 and CDR2 (germline): LNHDA, SQIVND (reference sequence). After removal of 7 bases from V and 5 bases from J, the junction contained 8 bases not matched to a gene. This CDR3 has 15 residues. The CDR3 reads CASNPGQGAGYGYTF. DNA for the CDR3: TGTGCCAGTAACCCGGGACAGGGGGCAGGGTATGGCTACACCTTC.

The chain uses TRBV14 and TRBJ2-7, with a weak D call TRBD2 (5 bases). The length of the CDR3 is 14 residues. V dropped 4 bases and J dropped 3 bases, with 13 bases sitting between them. Germline V CDR1 and CDR2: SGHDN, FVKESK. For the CDR3, the DNA is TGTGCCAGCAGCCCACTGGACTTTCGCTACGAGCAGTACTTC. Its protein product is CASSPLDFRYEQYF.

This sequence joins TRBV14 and TRBJ2-1; possible D gene TRBD2, 5 bases. The CDR3 totals 13 residues. Trimming took off 0 bases at V and 9 bases at J, with 9 bases between the two ends. Germline CDR1 is SGHDN and CDR2 is FVKESK. The CDR3 DNA follows: TGTGCCAGCAGCCAAGATCGGGCGGGTGAGCAGTTCTTC. It codes for CASSQDRAGEQFF. Drawing the rest from reference TRBV14 and TRBJ2-1, the complete variable domain is EAGVTQFPSHSVIEKGQTVTLRCDPISGHDNLYWYRRVMGKEIKFLLHFVKESKQDESGMPNNRFLAERTGGTYSTLKVQPAELEDSGVYFCASSQDRAGEQFFGPGTRLTVL.

This clone showed up just once. The chain uses TRBV2 and TRBJ2-1; weak D call: TRBD2 (5 bases). Trimming left V 6 bases short and J 7 bases short, with 19 bases between. The CDR3 runs to 15 residues. CDR1 SNHLY and CDR2 FYNNEI come from the germline V gene. CDR3 DNA: TGTGCCAGCAGCGGCGGGCTGCCCGGGGAAAATGAGCAGTTCTTC. Protein sequence: CASSGGLPGENEQFF.

The J gene is TRBJ1-5, the V gene TRBV28; D may be TRBD1 (5 bases). The length of the CDR3 is 12 residues. Trimming removed 10 bases from V and 3 bases from J, with 10 bases in between. Germline lookup yields CDR1 MDHEN and CDR2 SYDVKM. DNA for the CDR3: TGTGCCACCCGACAGAACAATCAGCCCCAGCATTTT. Amino acids: CATRQNNQPQHF. Supplemented by reference TRBV28 and TRBJ1-5, the full variable domain reads DVKVTQSSRYLVKRTGEKVFLECVQDMDHENMFWYRQDPGLGLRLIYFSYDVKMKEKGDIPEGYSVSREKKERFSLILESASTNQTSMYLCATRQNNQPQHFGDGTRLSIL.

The J gene is TRBJ2-5, the V gene TRBV7-9; D perhaps matches TRBD2 (5 bases). This CDR3 region has 15 residues. CDR1 and CDR2 from the germline V gene are SEHNR and FQNEAQ (reference sequence). The ends were cut back, 1 base at V and 3 bases at J, with 12 bases in the middle. The CDR3 DNA reads TGTGCCAGCAGCTTAGTTGGTAGCGTGGAAGAGACCCAGTACTTC. Encoded protein: CASSLVGSVEETQYF.

The chain joins TRBV11-2 to TRBJ2-7, with 7 positions matching TRBD1. The germline gives CDR1 SGHAT, CDR2 FQNNGV. Trimming at V came to 1 base and at J to 3 bases, leaving 18 bases not matched to a gene. The length of the CDR3 is 19 residues. This CDR3 is CASSLVGKALIQGRYEQYF. The CDR3 DNA reads as TGTGCCAGCAGCTTAGTGGGGAAGGCTCTCATACAGGGGCGCTACGAGCAGTACTTC.

The gene calls are TRBV4-1 and TRBJ2-7; TRBD1 agrees at 9 bases. CDR1 and CDR2 (germline): MGHRA, YSYEKL. The ends lost 3 bases at V and 5 bases at J; junction bases unmatched: 2. The CDR3 sequence is 13 residues long. The CDR3 is CASSQGQGDEQYF. The CDR3, as DNA: TGCGCCAGCAGCCAGGGACAGGGCGACGAGCAGTACTTC.

V is TRBV11-2 and J is TRBJ1-3; D uncertain. Trimming cost V 6 bases and J 4 bases, with 16 bases left between them. This CDR3 contains 15 residues. Germline CDR1 SGHAT, CDR2 FQNNGV. In nucleotides, the CDR3 is TGTGCCAGCAGTTCGATCCGGGGAAAAGGAAACACCATATATTTT. As protein: CASSSIRGKGNTIYF.

The chain is built from TRBV11-2 and TRBJ2-5, with TRBD2 as a possible D gene (6 bases). CDR1 is SGHAT, CDR2 FQNNGV, per germline. The CDR3 totals 15 residues. V gave up 5 bases and J gave up 3 bases, with 16 bases separating them. The CDR3 loop reads CASSGPGEAEETQYF. The CDR3 nucleotides read TGTGCCAGCAGCGGGCCCGGGGAGGCGGAAGAGACCCAGTACTTC.

This rearrangement joins TRBV28 to TRBJ2-1; D possibly corresponds to TRBD1 (5 bases). This CDR3 contains 16 residues. Looked up from germline, CDR1 is MDHEN and CDR2 is SYDVKM. V was shortened by 7 bases and J by 0 bases, with 16 bases between the two germline ends. The CDR3 coding sequence is TGTGCCAGCAAGACCGACAGTCACAGCTCCTACAATGAGCAGTTCTTC. It specifies CASKTDSHSSYNEQFF.

The V call is TRBV7-3, the J call TRBJ1-3; maybe TRBD1 (6 bases). The CDR3 consists of 14 residues. Trimming pared 5 bases from V and 2 bases from J, leaving 10 bases between. Germline assignment: CDR1 SGHTA and CDR2 FQGTGA. This CDR3 reads CASSLGQPGNTIYF. In DNA, the CDR3 is TGTGCCAGCAGCCTGGGACAACCTGGAAACACCATATATTTT.

The V gene is TRBV10-2, the J gene TRBJ1-1, with D tentatively TRBD1 (5 bases). Germline CDR1 reads WSHSY; CDR2 reads SAAADI. Trimming stripped 6 bases from V and 1 base from J, with 9 bases between. There are 13 residues in the CDR3. The CDR3, as DNA: TGCGCCAGCAGACAGGCCCCGAACACTGAAGCTTTCTTT. Protein product: CASRQAPNTEAFF.

The CDR3 loop is CASSRGQGPGSNQPQHF. The CDR3 region has the DNA TGTGCCAGTAGCCGCGGACAGGGCCCGGGGAGCAATCAGCCCCAGCATTTT. The rearrangement uses TRBV19 and TRBJ1-5, with TRBD1 matching over 8 bases. The V segment lost 6 bases and the J segment 1 base; nucleotides outside the gene matches: 11. The germline V gene encodes CDR1 LNHDA and CDR2 SQIVND (reference sequence). The CDR3 is made up of 17 amino acids. Based on the CDR3 plus reference TRBV19 and TRBJ1-5, the full variable domain is DGGITQSPKYLFRKEGQNVTLSCEQNLNHDAMYWYRQDPGQGLRLIYYSQIVNDFQKGDIAEGYSVSREKKESFPLTVTSAQKNPTAFYLCASSRGQGPGSNQPQHFGDGTRLSIL.

The rearrangement uses TRBV10-3 and TRBJ2-5, with 12 bases fitting TRBD2. Germline V CDR1 and CDR2: ENHRY, SYGVKD. V was pared by 10 bases and J by 4 bases, with 7 bases of the junction left unmatched. The CDR3 contains 14 residues. The CDR3 loop reads CATYPGLAGETQYF. The CDR3 bases are TGTGCCACCTATCCGGGACTAGCGGGAGAGACCCAGTACTTC.

The V gene is TRBV10-3, the J gene TRBJ2-3; D not certain. Looked up from germline, CDR1 is ENHRY and CDR2 is SYGVKD. The CDR3 runs 14 residues. Trimming took 0 bases from V and 1 from J, leaving 5 bases between them. This CDR3 reads CAISESSGTDTQYF. The CDR3 nucleotides read TGTGCCATCAGTGAGTCTTCGGGCACAGATACGCAGTATTTT.

The chain recombines TRBV7-7 with TRBJ2-1; 7 bases are shared with TRBD1. The J segment lost 7 bases and the V segment lost 1 base, leaving 7 bases of the junction unmatched. This CDR3 contains 15 residues. CDR1 is SSHAT, CDR2 FNYEAQ, per germline (reference sequence). The CDR3 sequence is CASSLGSSGGNEQFF. The CDR3 nucleotides are TGTGCCAGCAGCTTAGGCAGTTCAGGGGGTAATGAGCAGTTCTTC.

The chain carries TRBV9 and TRBJ2-1, with 9 bases that match TRBD2. Germline V gives CDR1 SGDLS, CDR2 YYNGEE. The CDR3 is 16 amino acids. Trimming removed 0 bases from V and 2 bases from J; junction bases left unmatched: 3. For the CDR3, the DNA is TGTGCCAGCAGCGTAGGCAGCGGGAGGACCTACAATGAGCAGTTCTTC. It yields the protein CASSVGSGRTYNEQFF.

The chain carries TRBV28 and TRBJ1-2, with 9 bases identical to TRBD1. CDR1 MDHEN and CDR2 SYDVKM come from the germline V gene. Trimming cost V 2 bases and J 8 bases; bases outside gene matches: 3. The CDR3 contains 13 residues. The CDR3 region is CASSLVQGAGYTF. In DNA, the CDR3 is TGTGCCAGCAGTTTAGTACAGGGGGCGGGCTACACCTTC.

The chain links TRBV6-5 to TRBJ2-7, with 9 bases aligning to TRBD2. Germline V gene data show CDR1 as MNHEY and CDR2 as SVGAGI. V shed 0 bases, J shed 6 bases, and the junction held 9 bases outside the gene matches. The CDR3 consists of 16 residues. The CDR3 protein is CASSYSLAGFLSEQYF. The CDR3 DNA is TGTGCCAGCAGTTACTCCCTAGCGGGATTCTTGAGCGAGCAGTACTTC.

The chain recombines TRBV19 with TRBJ2-7; D perhaps matches TRBD2 (5 bases). The CDR3 spans 13 residues. Germline values: CDR1 LNHDA, CDR2 SQIVND (reference sequence). V was trimmed by 1 base and J by 5 bases, leaving 9 bases between them. The CDR3 spells CASSIVGGNEQYF. The CDR3 DNA reads TGTGCCAGTAGTATAGTCGGAGGTAACGAGCAGTACTTC.

The chain uses TRBV19 and TRBJ2-3, with 7 bases aligning to TRBD2. Germline CDR1 is LNHDA and CDR2 is SQIVND (reference sequence). The junction had 12 bases not matched to a gene; V was cut back by 4 bases and J by 2 bases. The CDR3 extends over 17 amino acids. The CDR3 DNA reads TGTGCCAGTAGTACAGTGAGCGGGAAGGGTCTCACAGATACGCAGTATTTT. Translating gives CASSTVSGKGLTDTQYF. Supplemented by reference TRBV19 and TRBJ2-3, the full variable domain reads DGGITQSPKYLFRKEGQNVTLSCEQNLNHDAMYWYRQDPGQGLRLIYYSQIVNDFQKGDIAEGYSVSREKKESFPLTVTSAQKNPTAFYLCASSTVSGKGLTDTQYFGPGTRLTVL.

This rearrangement joins TRBV30 to TRBJ2-1, with 7 positions matching TRBD2. The junction had 12 bases not matched to a gene; V was cut back by 6 bases and J by 7 bases. Per the germline V gene, CDR1 is GTSNPN and CDR2 is SVGIG (reference sequence). This CDR3 region has 14 residues. The CDR3 DNA is TGTGCCTGTCAACTGGGGCTAGCGGTGAATGAGCAGTTCTTC. It translates to CACQLGLAVNEQFF. The entire variable domain, with the rest obtained from reference TRBV30 and TRBJ2-1, is as follows: SQTIHQWPATLVQPVGSPLSLECTVEGTSNPNLYWYRQAAGRGLQLLFYSVGIGQISSEVPQNLSASRPQDRQFILSSKKLLLSDSGFYLCACQLGLAVNEQFFGPGTRLTVL.